The sequence of this TCR beta chain was determined in a study of blood T cell repertoires in COVID-19. Measured with immunoSEQ multiplex PCR; TCRdb has only the in-frame clones, and not every one. This sample has about 350,000 clones, with 75% to 90% found just once. Seattle-derived patients entered the study during active infection and were followed longitudinally. V shed 5 bases and J shed 9 bases, with 18 bases lying between them. Germline V gives CDR1 SGDLS, CDR2 YYNGEE. This CDR3 comprises 14 residues. The clonotype comes from a woman in her forties or fifties with COVID-19, enrolled during active disease. Sequencing was carried out using peripheral blood. V is TRBV9 and J is TRBJ1-5, with TRBD1 as a possible D gene (5 bases). The chain's CDR3 is CASSHGRGQGPQHF. The CDR3, as DNA: TGTGCCAGCAGTCATGGGAGGGGCCAGGGGCCCCAGCATTTT.